The next 25 T cell receptor beta chains were all read from a single sample in a study of blood T cell repertoires in COVID-19. The protocol was immunoSEQ multiplex PCR, while the TCRdb copy is restricted to in-frame clones and leaves out a portion. Among roughly 190,000 clones listed, around 82% were seen once. Material for sequencing was peripheral blood. The receptors here all came from a man in his forties or fifties with active or convalescent COVID-19.

This clone was seen just once. The V gene is TRBV30, the J gene TRBJ2-7, with D maybe TRBD1 (6 bases). Germline V gene lookup returns CDR1 GTSNPN and CDR2 SVGIG (reference sequence). The CDR3 consists of 11 residues. With 6 bases removed from V and 4 bases from J, the gap between germline ends came to 10 bases. This CDR3 reads CACGQFYEQYF. The CDR3, as DNA: TGTGCCTGTGGACAGTTTTACGAGCAGTACTTC. Looking up the rest from reference TRBV30 and TRBJ2-7 gives the full variable domain: SQTIHQWPATLVQPVGSPLSLECTVEGTSNPNLYWYRQAAGRGLQLLFYSVGIGQISSEVPQNLSASRPQDRQFILSSKKLLLSDSGFYLCACGQFYEQYFGPGTRLTVT.

Turning to this clone: Compared with germline, one end of the junction differs, possibly owing to a read error. The chain recombines TRBV7-7 with TRBJ2-1; 9 bases line up with TRBD1. The CDR3 has 15 amino acids. CDR1 and CDR2 from the germline V gene are SSHAT and FNYEAQ (reference sequence). The CDR3 coding sequence is TGTGCTAGCAGCTTAGCACAGGGGGCTTACAATGAGCAGTTCTTC. This codes for CASSLAQGAYNEQFF.

This clone has a single count. DNA of the CDR3: TGCGCCAGCAGTGAGAGGACAGACTATGGCTACACCTTC. Residues: CASSERTDYGYTF. The chain recombines TRBV10-2 with TRBJ1-2; TRBD1 is a possible D gene (6 bases). Germline assignment: CDR1 WSHSY and CDR2 SAAADI. The CDR3 spans 13 residues. V lost 2 bases and J 3 bases, leaving 7 bases between the germline ends.

The chain has TRBV3-1 (or the pseudogene TRBV3-2) and TRBJ2-7; D is ambiguous. Deletions cut 3 bases from V and 2 bases from J, with 8 bases between. The CDR3 covers 13 residues. Germline V lookup: CDR1 LGHDT, CDR2 YNNKEL (reference sequence). In DNA, the CDR3 is TGTGCCAGCAGCCAGTCCGTTACCTACGAGCAGTACTTC. This sequence encodes CASSQSVTYEQYF.

This clone showed up just once. The chain couples TRBV6-2 or TRBV6-3 to TRBJ2-5, with D unresolved. Germline CDR1 reads MNHEY; CDR2 reads SVGEGT. Trimming shortened V by 4 bases and J by 2 bases, and 11 bases separated the two germline ends. The CDR3 has 14 amino acids. The CDR3 sequence is CASSFQLLQETQYF. The CDR3 region has the DNA TGTGCCAGCAGTTTCCAGCTACTACAAGAGACCCAGTACTTC.

This chain connects TRBV13 to TRBJ1-3, with a tentative D call TRBD1 (5 bases). V gave up 3 bases and J gave up 0 bases, with 9 bases separating them. The CDR3 spans 15 residues. The germline CDR1 and CDR2 sequences are PRHDT and FYEKMQ (reference sequence). CDR3 in DNA: TGTGCCAGCAGCTTTTGGGGCCGCTCTGGAAACACCATATATTTT. It yields the protein CASSFWGRSGNTIYF. Based on the CDR3 plus reference TRBV13 and TRBJ1-3, the full variable domain is AAGVIQSPRHLIKEKRETATLKCYPIPRHDTVYWYQQGPGQDPQFLISFYEKMQSDKGSIPDRFSAQQFSDYHSELNMSSLELGDSALYFCASSFWGRSGNTIYFGEGSWLTVV.

The chain has TRBV5-5 and TRBJ2-2; TRBD1 matches 10 bases. Per the germline V gene, CDR1 is SGHKS and CDR2 is YYEKEE (reference sequence). This CDR3 contains 17 residues. The junction had 6 bases not matched to a gene; V was cut back by 0 bases and J by 4 bases. The CDR3 coding sequence is TGTGCCAGCAGCTTGGGGACAGGGGGATTGCTCACCGGGGAGCTGTTTTTT. Its protein is CASSLGTGGLLTGELFF.

The V call is TRBV6-2 or TRBV6-3, the J call TRBJ1-5; TRBD1 might be the D (5 bases). This CDR3 contains 15 residues. In germline, CDR1 is MNHEY, CDR2 SVGEGT. With 0 bases removed from V and 1 base from J, the gap between germline ends came to 7 bases. CDR3: CASSYSQGSNQPQHF. The CDR3 DNA sequence: TGTGCCAGCAGTTACTCTCAGGGAAGCAATCAGCCCCAGCATTTT.

V usage is TRBV5-4 and J usage is TRBJ1-1, with 8 nucleotides matching TRBD1. With 6 bases clipped from V and 1 base from J, the junction kept 8 bases outside the gene matches. Germline-derived CDR1 and CDR2 are SGHNT and YYREEE (reference sequence). The CDR3 has 15 residues. CDR3 sequence reads: CASKVQGARNTEAFF. The CDR3 nucleotides are TGTGCCAGCAAGGTCCAGGGGGCTCGGAACACTGAAGCTTTCTTT.

CDR3 sequence (DNA): TGTGCCAGCAGTTACACAGAATATGGCTACACCTTC. Residues: CASSYTEYGYTF. This chain uses TRBV6-2 or TRBV6-3 with TRBJ1-2; D uncertain. V lost 2 bases to trimming and J lost 5 bases, with 6 bases between them. The germline gives CDR1 MNHEY, CDR2 SVGEGT. This CDR3 region has 12 residues.

This chain connects TRBV18 to TRBJ1-6, with 7 bases aligning to TRBD1. Looked up from germline, CDR1 is KGHSH and CDR2 is LQKENI. The CDR3 runs to 13 residues. V lost 3 bases to trimming and J lost 10 bases; unmatched junction nucleotides: 3. In nucleotides, the CDR3 is TGTGCCAGCTCACCCGACAGGGTCTCACCCCTCCACTTT. It yields the protein CASSPDRVSPLHF.

This chain links TRBV5-5 with TRBJ1-1; D remains unclear. Germline V lookup: CDR1 SGHKS, CDR2 YYEKEE (reference sequence). V lost 0 bases to trimming and J lost 3 bases, with 9 bases between them. The CDR3 sequence is 14 residues long. As DNA, the CDR3 is TGTGCCAGCAGCTTGGAGCCAAGTCACACTGAAGCTTTCTTT. This encodes CASSLEPSHTEAFF.

This clone was detected only a few times. The chain couples TRBV6-5 to TRBJ2-7; D might be TRBD2 (6 bases). Germline V gives CDR1 MNHEY, CDR2 SVGAGI. With 6 bases removed from V and 1 base from J, the gap between germline ends came to 13 bases. CDR3 length: 14 amino acids. The CDR3 sequence: CASSARLDSYEQYF. DNA for the CDR3: TGTGCCAGCAGCGCCCGACTAGATTCCTACGAGCAGTACTTC.

This clone was detected many times. The chain recombines TRBV27 with TRBJ2-3; D possibly corresponds to TRBD2 (6 bases). CDR1 and CDR2 from the germline V gene are MNHEY and SMNVEV (reference sequence). V lost 4 bases to trimming and J lost 3 bases, with 14 bases between them. CDR3 length: 15 residues. CDR3 in DNA: TGTGCCAGCAGTTCTCGGGACGCGGGGACAGATACGCAGTATTTT. Translation: CASSSRDAGTDTQYF.

The chain recombines TRBV5-1 with TRBJ1-2, with TRBD1 matching 11 bases. Looked up from germline, CDR1 is SGHRS and CDR2 is YFSETQ. CDR3 length: 14 amino acids. V lost 3 bases to trimming and J lost 6 bases; unmatched junction nucleotides: 4. CDR3 bases: TGCGCCAGCAGCTCCGGGACAGGGGGGAATGGCTACACCTTC. Its protein is CASSSGTGGNGYTF.

The J gene is TRBJ1-1, the V gene TRBV4-2, with D possibly being TRBD1 (5 bases). Trimming took off 4 bases at V and 7 bases at J, with 19 bases between the two ends. Germline-derived CDR1 and CDR2 are LGHNA and YNFKEQ. The length of the CDR3 is 15 residues. The CDR3 nucleotides read TGTGCCAGCAGCCGAAGACTTCAGGGAGCGGGTGAAGCTTTCTTT. This gives the protein CASSRRLQGAGEAFF.

The V and J genes are TRBV12-5 and TRBJ2-3; TRBD2 aligns across 13 bases. Germline V CDR1 and CDR2: LGHNT, FRNRAP. The CDR3 length is 18 residues. After removal of 3 bases from V and 0 bases from J, the junction contained 6 bases not matched to a gene. The CDR3 sequence is CASGLAGLAGPSTDTQYF. CDR3 sequence (DNA): TGTGCTAGTGGTTTAGCGGGACTAGCGGGACCTAGCACAGATACGCAGTATTTT.

This chain joins TRBV29-1 and TRBJ1-2, with D unclear. The CDR3 is made up of 15 amino acids. The ends were cut back, 5 bases at V and 5 bases at J, with 21 bases in the middle. Per germline, CDR1 SQVTM and CDR2 ANQGSEA. This chain's CDR3 is CSVPRSNSHLYGYTF. CDR3 DNA sequence: TGCAGCGTTCCCCGCTCTAACAGCCACTTGTATGGCTACACCTTC.

This chain joins TRBV30 and TRBJ1-4, with D tentatively TRBD1 (5 bases). The CDR3 contains 16 residues. Germline assignment: CDR1 GTSNPN and CDR2 SVGIG (reference sequence). The V and J ends lost 3 bases and 0 bases respectively, with 14 bases between them. The CDR3 is CAWSRGMGPTNEKLFF. Written as DNA, the CDR3 is TGTGCCTGGAGCCGGGGGATGGGGCCAACTAATGAAAAACTGTTTTTT.

The rearrangement links TRBV28 to TRBJ2-3; perhaps TRBD2 as D (6 bases). This CDR3 is built from 14 residues. V lost 3 bases, J lost 5 bases, and 12 bases lay in between. Germline V gene data show CDR1 as MDHEN and CDR2 as SYDVKM. CDR3 nucleotides: TGTGCCAGCAGTTTCGAACTAGCCAAAGATACGCAGTATTTT. This gives the protein CASSFELAKDTQYF.

This clone was found once. Written as DNA, the CDR3 is TGTGCCTGGAGTACCAATATCAGGTACGAGCAGTACTTC. It yields the protein CAWSTNIRYEQYF. This chain joins TRBV30 and TRBJ2-7; no clear D. The CDR3 contains 13 residues. Trimming removed 2 bases at V and 4 bases at J, with 12 bases between. Germline CDR1 and CDR2: GTSNPN and SVGIG (reference sequence).

Turning to this clone: Other DNA sequences in this specimen translate into the identical CDR3. This rearrangement joins TRBV6-5 to TRBJ1-6; a weak D match, TRBD1 (6 bases). This CDR3 spans 14 amino acids. Trimming cost V 6 bases and J 6 bases, with 12 bases left between them. The germline CDR1 and CDR2 sequences are MNHEY and SVGAGI. CDR3 region: CASSLQGGNSPLHF. CDR3 nucleotide sequence: TGTGCCAGCAGCCTACAGGGTGGTAATTCACCCCTCCACTTT.

This rearrangement joins TRBV2 to TRBJ2-7, with D hard to call. Germline lookup yields CDR1 SNHLY and CDR2 FYNNEI. The CDR3 totals 14 residues. V lost 6 bases to trimming and J lost 0 bases, with 12 bases between them. In DNA, the CDR3 is TGTGCCAGCAGGAGGCAGTCTAGCTCCTACGAGCAGTACTTC. Residues: CASRRQSSSYEQYF.

The chain has TRBV7-2 and TRBJ2-5; 8 bases are shared with TRBD2. The germline gives CDR1 SGHTA, CDR2 FQGNSA. Germline trimming cut 3 bases from V and 4 bases from J; bases unmatched to any gene: 4. This CDR3 is 14 amino acids long. CDR3 sequence (DNA): TGTGCCAGCAGCTTCGGCGGGGGGACAGAGACCCAGTACTTC. This gives the protein CASSFGGGTETQYF.

V is TRBV7-9 and J is TRBJ2-3; D may be TRBD1 (6 bases). This CDR3 region has 14 residues. Germline-derived CDR1 and CDR2 are SEHNR and FQNEAQ (reference sequence). V lost 0 bases and J 3 bases, leaving 7 bases between the germline ends. The CDR3, as DNA: TGTGCCAGCAGCTTAGCGGGACAAACAGATACGCAGTATTTT. Residues: CASSLAGQTDTQYF.